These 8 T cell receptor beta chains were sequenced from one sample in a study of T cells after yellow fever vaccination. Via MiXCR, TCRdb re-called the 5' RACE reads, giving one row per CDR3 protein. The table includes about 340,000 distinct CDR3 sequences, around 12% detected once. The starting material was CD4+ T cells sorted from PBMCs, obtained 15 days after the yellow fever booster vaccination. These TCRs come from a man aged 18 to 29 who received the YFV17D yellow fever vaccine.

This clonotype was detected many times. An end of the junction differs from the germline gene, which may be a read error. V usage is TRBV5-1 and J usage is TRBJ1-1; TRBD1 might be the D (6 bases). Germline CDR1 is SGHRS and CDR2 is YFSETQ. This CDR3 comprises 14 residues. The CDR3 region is CASSLTGLNTEAFF. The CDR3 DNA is TGTGCCAGCAGCTTGACAGGATTGAACACTGAAGCTTTCTTT.

The CDR3 is CASSLGEHHSGNTIYF. The CDR3, as DNA: TGTGCCAGCAGCTTAGGCGAACACCACTCTGGAAACACCATATATTTT. The V call is TRBV7-9, the J call TRBJ1-3; no firm D call. The CDR3 is made up of 16 amino acids. V lost 1 base to trimming and J lost 0 bases, with 10 bases between them. CDR1 is SEHNR, CDR2 FQNEAQ, per germline (reference sequence). The variable domain in full, completed from reference TRBV7-9 and TRBJ1-3, reads DTGVSQNPRHKITKRGQNVTFRCDPISEHNRLYWYRQTLGQGPEFLTYFQNEAQLEKSRLLSDRFSAERPKGSFSTLEIQRTEQGDSAMYLCASSLGEHHSGNTIYFGEGSWLTVV.

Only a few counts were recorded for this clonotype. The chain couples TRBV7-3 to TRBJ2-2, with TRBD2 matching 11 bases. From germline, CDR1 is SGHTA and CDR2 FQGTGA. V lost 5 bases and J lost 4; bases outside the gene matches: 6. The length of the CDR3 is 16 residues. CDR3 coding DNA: TGTGCCAGCAGCCCCTTTAGCGGGGGGGGCACCGGGGAGCTGTTTTTT. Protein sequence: CASSPFSGGGTGELFF.

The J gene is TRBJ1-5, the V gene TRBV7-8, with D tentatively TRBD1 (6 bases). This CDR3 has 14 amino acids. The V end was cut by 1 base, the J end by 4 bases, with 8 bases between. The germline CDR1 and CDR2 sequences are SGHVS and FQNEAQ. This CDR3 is CASSLEGGNQPQHF. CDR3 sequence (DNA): TGTGCCAGCAGCTTAGAGGGGGGGAATCAGCCCCAGCATTTT.

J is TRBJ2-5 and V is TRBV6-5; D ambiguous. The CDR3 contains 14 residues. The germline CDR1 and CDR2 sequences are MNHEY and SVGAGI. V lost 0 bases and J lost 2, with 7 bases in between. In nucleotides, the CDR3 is TGTGCCAGCAGTTACTCGTATGAACAAGAGACCCAGTACTTC. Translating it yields CASSYSYEQETQYF.

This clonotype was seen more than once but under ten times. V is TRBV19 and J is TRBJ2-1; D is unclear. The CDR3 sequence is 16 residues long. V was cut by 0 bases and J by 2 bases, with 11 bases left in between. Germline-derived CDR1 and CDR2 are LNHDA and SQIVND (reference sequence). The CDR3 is CASSIDQAGTYNEQFF. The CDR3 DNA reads TGTGCCAGTAGTATAGATCAGGCAGGCACCTACAATGAGCAGTTCTTC.

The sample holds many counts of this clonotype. The CDR3 is CASSLMGPGTGELFF. The CDR3, as DNA: TGTGCCAGCAGTTTAATGGGTCCCGGCACCGGGGAGCTGTTTTTT. The chain carries TRBV27 and TRBJ2-2; no firm D call. Trimming pared 2 bases from V and 4 bases from J, leaving 11 bases between. CDR1 MNHEY and CDR2 SMNVEV come from the germline V gene (reference sequence). CDR3 size: 15 residues.

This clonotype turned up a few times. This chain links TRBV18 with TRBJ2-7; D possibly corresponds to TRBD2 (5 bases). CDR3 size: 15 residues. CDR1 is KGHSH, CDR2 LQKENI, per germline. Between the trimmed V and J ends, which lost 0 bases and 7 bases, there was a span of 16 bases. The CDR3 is CASSPPAWELGEQYF. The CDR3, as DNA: TGTGCCAGCTCACCACCCGCGTGGGAGCTGGGGGAGCAGTACTTC.